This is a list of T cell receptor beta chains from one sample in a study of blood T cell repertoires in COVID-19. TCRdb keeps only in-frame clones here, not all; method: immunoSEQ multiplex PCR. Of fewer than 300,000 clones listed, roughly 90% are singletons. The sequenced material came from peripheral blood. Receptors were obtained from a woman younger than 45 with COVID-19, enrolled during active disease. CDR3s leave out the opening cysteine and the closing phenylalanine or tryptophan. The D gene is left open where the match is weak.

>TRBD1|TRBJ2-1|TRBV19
ASTPTGGHYNEQF
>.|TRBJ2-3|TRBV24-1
ATSDLAGLTQY
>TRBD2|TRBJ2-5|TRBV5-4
ASSTGLAGVGETQY
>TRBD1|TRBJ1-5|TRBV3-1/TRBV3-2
ASSTTGGGNQPQH
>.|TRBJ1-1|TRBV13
ASSHGETEAF
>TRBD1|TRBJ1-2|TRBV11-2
ASSLWTGESYGYT
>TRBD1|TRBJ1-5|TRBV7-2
ASSSTGGEHSNQPQH
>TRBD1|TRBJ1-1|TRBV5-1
ASSWTGLTEAF
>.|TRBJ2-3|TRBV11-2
ASSVGLFADTQY
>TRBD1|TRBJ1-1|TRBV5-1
ASSLGPGQQLNTEAF
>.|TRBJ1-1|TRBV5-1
ASSSLPGGVTEAF
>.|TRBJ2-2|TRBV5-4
ASSLAGRGKAGELF
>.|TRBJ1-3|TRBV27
ASSPRGGPDSGNTIY
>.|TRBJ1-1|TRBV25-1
ATRTRGAGDTEAF
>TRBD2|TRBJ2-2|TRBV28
ASLEAGNLNTGELF
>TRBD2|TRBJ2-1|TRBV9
ASSVEGLASYNEQF
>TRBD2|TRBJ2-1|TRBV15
ATSEPGLAGADYNEQF
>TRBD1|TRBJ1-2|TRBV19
AIKGTGNGYT
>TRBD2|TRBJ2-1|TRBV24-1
ARDTGTTHNEQF
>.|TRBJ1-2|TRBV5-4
ASSTGVIGEYGYT
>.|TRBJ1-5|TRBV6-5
ASARDNDSNQPQH
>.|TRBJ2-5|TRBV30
AWSVKGRQRETQY
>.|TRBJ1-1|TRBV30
AWSKGFYDTEAF
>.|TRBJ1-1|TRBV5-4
ASSLSPGATEAF
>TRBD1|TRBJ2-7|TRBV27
ASSLVPPDRGANYEQY
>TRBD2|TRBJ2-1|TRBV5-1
ASSPATDLREGMGEQF
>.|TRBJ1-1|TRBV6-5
ASSPGGTEAF
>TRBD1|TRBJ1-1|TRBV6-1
ASSEALPDRGKNTEAF
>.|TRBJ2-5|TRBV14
ASSQERAGTQY
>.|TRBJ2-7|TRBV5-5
ASSSGLSYEQY
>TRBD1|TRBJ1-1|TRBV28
ASMRQGADTEAF
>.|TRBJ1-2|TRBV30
AWSPRAGQTLGYT
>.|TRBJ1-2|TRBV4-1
ASSQGPQNNYGYT
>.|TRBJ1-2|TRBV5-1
ASSWGGEGNGYT
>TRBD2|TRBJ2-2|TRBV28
ASSQGLAGAGELF
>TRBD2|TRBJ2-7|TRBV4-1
ASSRSPAGGPKVGDEQY
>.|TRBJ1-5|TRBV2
ASSDRGSNQPQH
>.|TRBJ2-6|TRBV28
ASRGQYRPGANVLT
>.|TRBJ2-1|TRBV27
ASRIWGDNYNEQF
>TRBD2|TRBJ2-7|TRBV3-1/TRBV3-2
ASSLGLAASSYEQY
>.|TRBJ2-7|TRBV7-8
ASSLNAGLSSYEQY
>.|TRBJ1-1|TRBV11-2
ASSLVGAHLYALNTEAF
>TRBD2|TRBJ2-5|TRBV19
ASSILLTSGSGRETQY
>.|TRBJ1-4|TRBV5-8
ASSLDRAGANEKLF
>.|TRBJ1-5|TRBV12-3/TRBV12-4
ASSRDNGQPQH
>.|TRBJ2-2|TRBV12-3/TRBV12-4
ASSPRVSGELF
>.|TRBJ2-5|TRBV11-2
ASSSLYGGQETQY
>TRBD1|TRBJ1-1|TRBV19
ASSIAGGGWTEAF
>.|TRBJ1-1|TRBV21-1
AINLRDRGRTQVREAF
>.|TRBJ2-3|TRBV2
ASSKDSVTDTQY
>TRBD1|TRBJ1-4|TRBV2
ASRERQGYNEKLF
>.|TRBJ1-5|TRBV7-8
ASSFTGFSNQPQH
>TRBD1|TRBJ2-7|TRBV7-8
ASSLGQGHYEQY
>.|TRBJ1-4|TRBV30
AWSIGAGVEKLF
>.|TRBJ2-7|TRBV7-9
ASSVRPGESY
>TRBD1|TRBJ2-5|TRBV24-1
ATSDGGTGGAETQY
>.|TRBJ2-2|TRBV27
ASSFLQISRELF
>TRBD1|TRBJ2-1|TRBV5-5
ASSLRTGSNEQF
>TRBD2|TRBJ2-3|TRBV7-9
ASSSLLGLASGTDTQY